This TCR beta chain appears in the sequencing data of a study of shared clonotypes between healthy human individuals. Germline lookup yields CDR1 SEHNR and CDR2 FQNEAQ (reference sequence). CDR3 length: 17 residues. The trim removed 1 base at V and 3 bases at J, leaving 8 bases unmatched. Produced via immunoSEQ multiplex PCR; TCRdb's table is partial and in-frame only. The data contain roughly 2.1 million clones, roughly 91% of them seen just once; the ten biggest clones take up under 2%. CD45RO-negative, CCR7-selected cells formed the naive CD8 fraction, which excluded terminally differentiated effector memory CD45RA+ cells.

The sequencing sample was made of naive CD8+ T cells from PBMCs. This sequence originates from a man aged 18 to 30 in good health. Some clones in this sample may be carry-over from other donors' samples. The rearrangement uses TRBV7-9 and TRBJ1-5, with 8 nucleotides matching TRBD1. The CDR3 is CASSLVQGAFDNQPQHF. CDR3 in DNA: TGTGCCAGCAGCTTAGTGCAGGGGGCTTTCGACAATCAGCCCCAGCATTTT.